The rows below give T cell receptor beta chains drawn from one sample of a study of tumor and adjacent non-tumor tissue in lung cancer. TCRdb reanalysed the multiplex PCR reads using MiXCR and keeps one entry per CDR3 protein. The table records about 100,000 distinct CDR3 sequences, approximately 60% of them present only once. The sample was distant non-tumor lung tissue. Receptors were obtained from a man aged 30 to 39 with non-small cell lung cancer. Each CDR3 is given with its conserved first and last residue. Each record gives: D gene, J gene, clone size, V gene, CDR3 protein, CDR3 DNA. The D gene is left open where the match is weak. Size is stated for part of the rows, as once, few or many counts, or as a class when the clone is expanded.

>TRBD1|TRBJ2-3|.|TRBV4-1
CTSSPGQGADTHYF
TGCACCAGCAGCCCGGGACAGGGGGCAGATACGCATTATTTT
>.|TRBJ2-2|many|TRBV29-1
CSVVTGGGGTGELFF
TGCAGCGTTGTAACTGGGGGAGGAGGCACCGGGGAGCTGTTTTTT
>TRBD1|TRBJ1-4|.|TRBV6-2/TRBV6-3
CASSYSGTGRPAAEKLFF
TGTGCCAGCAGTTACTCAGGGACAGGGCGCCCAGCAGCCGAAAAACTGTTTTTT
>.|TRBJ2-1|.|TRBV5-1
CASCPELVLPNEQFF
TGCGCCAGCTGCCCCGAACTAGTACTTCCCAATGAGCAGTTCTTC
>.|TRBJ1-6|medium-sized|TRBV4-3
CASSQQFDSSYNSPLHF
TGCGCCAGCAGCCAGCAGTTTGACAGCTCCTATAATTCACCCCTCCACTTT
>.|TRBJ1-4|.|TRBV11-2
CASSFDEKLFF
TGTGCCAGCAGCTTTGATGAGAAACTGTTTTTT
>TRBD1|TRBJ2-3|few|TRBV20-1
CSAHRGDTDTQYF
TGCAGTGCTCACAGGGGGGACACAGATACGCAGTATTTT
>.|TRBJ2-2|many|TRBV12-3/TRBV12-4
CASSHSLSGELFF
TGTGCCAGCAGCCACAGCCTCTCCGGGGAGCTGTTTTTT
>TRBD1|TRBJ1-4|many|TRBV11-2
CASSRTGGEKLFF
TGTGCCAGCAGCCGGACAGGGGGTGAAAAACTGTTTTTT
>TRBD1|TRBJ1-1|many|TRBV12-3/TRBV12-4
CASSLGGGGSEAFF
TGTGCCAGCAGTCTAGGTGGAGGGGGCTCTGAAGCTTTCTTT
>.|TRBJ1-2|.|TRBV4-1
CANSQDRGVNYGYTF
TGCGCCAACAGCCAAGATCGGGGAGTTAACTATGGCTACACCTTC
>.|TRBJ1-2|few|TRBV29-1
CSVEDSSYGYTF
TGTAGCGTTGAAGATAGTAGCTATGGTTACACCTTC
>.|TRBJ2-7|.|TRBV20-1
CSPEGSSYDQYF
TGCAGTCCAGAAGGGAGCTCCTACGACCAGTACTTC
>.|TRBJ2-2|.|TRBV11-3
CASSPRRLTEELFF
TGTGCCAGCAGCCCTCGGCGCCTCACCGAGGAGCTGTTTTTT
>.|TRBJ1-5|.|TRBV24-1
CVTTGGGKPQHF
TGTGTCACCACGGGGGGTGGGAAGCCCCAGCATTTT
>.|TRBJ2-3|.|TRBV5-1
CASRETLGTDTQYF
TGCGCCAGCAGAGAGACCTTGGGCACAGATACGCAGTATTTT
>.|TRBJ2-7|many|TRBV5-6
CASSLGFSYEQYF
TGTGCCAGCAGTCTCGGTTTTTCCTACGAGCAGTACTTC
>.|TRBJ2-7|.|TRBV5-4
CASSLAETDYEQYF
TGTGCCAGCAGCTTGGCCGAGACGGACTACGAGCAGTACTTC
>.|TRBJ2-1|.|TRBV19
CASTKGGGLFNEQFF
TGTGCCAGTACCAAGGGGGGAGGGCTCTTTAATGAGCAGTTCTTC
>.|TRBJ1-2|.|TRBV5-6
CASSLDPGTDPGYTF
TGTGCCAGCAGCTTGGATCCGGGAACTGACCCTGGCTACACCTTC
>.|TRBJ2-1|.|TRBV5-1
CASSPQERVNYNEQFF
TGCGCCAGCAGCCCCCAAGAGAGAGTCAATTACAATGAGCAGTTCTTC
>.|TRBJ1-2|.|TRBV20-1
CSARTRGDYGYTF
TGCAGCGCTAGGACAAGGGGCGACTATGGCTACACCTTC
>TRBD2|TRBJ2-1|.|TRBV11-2
CANSFRSGGLFYNEQFF
TGTGCCAACAGCTTCAGGAGCGGGGGACTTTTCTACAATGAGCAGTTCTTC
>TRBD1|TRBJ2-1|.|TRBV29-1
CSVHRGSYEQFF
TGCAGCGTTCACAGGGGCTCATACGAGCAGTTCTTC
>TRBD2|TRBJ2-2|once|TRBV7-3
CASSLRSGGPLNTGELFF
TGTGCCAGCAGCCTCAGGAGCGGGGGGCCATTGAACACCGGGGAGCTGTTTTTT
>.|TRBJ2-3|.|TRBV5-1
CASSFQGGGTDTQYF
TGCGCCAGCAGCTTCCAGGGCGGGGGCACAGATACGCAGTATTTT
>TRBD2|TRBJ2-7|.|TRBV11-3
CAGSIRTSRSLRQYF
TGTGCCGGCAGCATCCGGACTAGCAGGTCGCTACGGCAGTACTTC
>TRBD2|TRBJ2-1|many|TRBV20-1
CSASGGFSYNEQFF
TGCAGTGCTAGCGGGGGGTTCTCCTACAATGAGCAGTTCTTC
>.|TRBJ2-1|.|TRBV6-5
CASSTRWPYNEQFF
TGTGCGAGCAGCACGCGGTGGCCGTACAATGAGCAGTTCTTC
>TRBD2|TRBJ2-5|.|TRBV7-9
CAGSLAVAGLQETQYF
TGTGCCGGCAGCTTAGCGGTAGCGGGGCTCCAAGAGACCCAGTACTTC
>TRBD1|TRBJ2-3|few|TRBV14
CASSPSQGITDTQYF
TGTGCCAGCAGCCCTTCACAGGGGATCACAGATACGCAGTATTTT
>TRBD1|TRBJ2-7|.|TRBV6-1
CATYEQGFRDEQYF
TGTGCCACTTATGAACAGGGGTTTCGAGACGAGCAGTACTTC
>TRBD2|TRBJ2-7|few|TRBV5-4
CASSGWTSGSYEQCF
TGTGCCAGCAGCGGCTGGACTAGTGGGAGTTACGAGCAGTGCTTC
>.|TRBJ1-4|.|TRBV12-3/TRBV12-4
CAISTGQIQLFF
TGTGCCATCAGTACAGGACAGATCCAGCTGTTTTTT
>.|TRBJ2-3|.|TRBV28
CASSALTSTDTQYF
TGTGCCAGCAGTGCCCTAACGTCCACAGATACACAATATTTT
>.|TRBJ1-1|many|TRBV20-1
CSARVYGGSTEAFF
TGCAGTGCTAGAGTATATGGGGGAAGTACTGAAGCTTTCTTT
>.|TRBJ1-5|.|TRBV29-1
CSVIRSNQSQHF
TGCAGCGTTATTCGGAGCAATCAGTCCCAGCATTTT
>TRBD2|TRBJ2-7|few|TRBV4-1
CASSLGAGGRSYEQYF
TGCGCCAGCAGCCTCGGCGCGGGAGGGAGGTCCTACGAGCAGTACTTC
>.|TRBJ1-3|many|TRBV5-4
CASSSRQDSGNTIYF
TGTGCCAGCAGTTCTAGGCAGGACTCTGGAAACACCATATATTTT
>.|TRBJ1-5|.|TRBV12-3/TRBV12-4
CASSLQTQAHQHF
TGTGCCAGCAGTTTGCAGACGCAGGCGCACCAGCATTTT
>.|TRBJ2-7|.|TRBV29-1
CSVGYLACHEQYF
TGCAGCGTAGGTTATTTGGCGTGCCACGAGCAGTACTTC
>.|TRBJ2-3|.|TRBV10-3
CATVREGGGARDTQYF
TGTGCCACCGTGAGGGAGGGAGGGGGGGCCCGGGATACGCAGTATTTT
>.|TRBJ1-2|once|TRBV11-2
CASSLDPSGFYGYAF
TGTGCCAGCAGCTTAGATCCGTCCGGATTCTATGGCTACGCCTTC
>.|TRBJ1-2|many|TRBV14
CASSLAVFDGYTF
TGTGCCAGCAGCCTCGCGGTCTTTGATGGCTACACCTTC
>.|TRBJ2-5|few|TRBV11-2
CASSLTSQLQETQCF
TGTGCCAGCAGCTTGACCTCGCAATTACAAGAGACCCAGTGCTTC
>.|TRBJ2-1|many|TRBV6-2/TRBV6-3
CASSYRTEQFF
TGTGCCAGCAGTTACCGGACTGAGCAGTTCTTC
>TRBD1|TRBJ2-1|many|TRBV29-1
CSGGQASYNEQFF
TGCAGCGGGGGACAGGCCTCCTACAATGAGCAGTTCTTC
>.|TRBJ2-3|.|TRBV6-2/TRBV6-3
CASSNGDTQYF
TGTGCCAGCAGTAACGGAGATACGCAGTATTTT